Sequencing of this TCR beta chain was carried out in a study of blood T cell repertoires in COVID-19 (dated by TCRdb to about 2020). Concerning the study at large: Samples from collaborators originated in the United States, Italy and Spain and spanned both the acute and convalescent phases of COVID-19. The material from the prospective study consisted of cDNA or gDNA derived from T cells, B-cell-depleted T cells, or PBMCs. Deeply sampled blood TCRbeta repertoires from subjects exposed to, actively infected with, or recovered from COVID-19 were included in the dataset. The repertoires were made available in a free public database intended to serve as a resource for research on the immune response to SARS-CoV-2. Samples came from the ongoing ImmuneRACE study (first 160 participants) plus 1,254 subjects from 6 global collaborators. Sample metadata almost always included a de-identified subject ID, COVID-19 status, age in years and sex. Where HLA class I and class II types were available, the types were taken from metadata supplied by the sample provider, not from assay-based typing. What the study reported, not specific to this receptor: How much clinical and demographic metadata was included differed by source and by participant, and the metadata was provided uncurated.

Collaborating institutions collected whole blood in K2EDTA tubes following their own protocols. For TCRbeta analysis, collaborator samples were shipped as frozen whole blood, as isolated PBMCs, or as DNA extracted from either sample type. The germline V gene supplies CDR1 SGHRS and CDR2 YFSETQ. After removal of 2 bases from V and 7 bases from J, the junction retains 3 bases not matched to a gene. The CDR3 numbers 14 residues from cysteine through phenylalanine. Left in the record is the CDR3 DNA by itself, 42 bases read in frame from the first base. Comment on this clone: No antigen is known for it. Per-base quality was not reported, and no clone a single base away is much larger than it.

The immunoSEQ Assay, a bias-controlled multiplex PCR, was used to amplify TCRbeta CDR3 regions from genomic DNA. The authors processed their data as follows. The number of nucleated cells in each sample was estimated from the amplification of reference gene primers within the assay. To quantify the absolute abundance of each unique TCRbeta CDR3 rearrangement, sequence reads were collapsed and filtered. For each sample, productive Simpson clonality was calculated as the square root of Simpson's diversity index across productive rearrangements. Not all clones reach the TCRdb copy of this immuneACCESS table, which keeps in-frame sequences only. Checked studies attribute under half of the gap to unresolved V genes and leave the rest unexplained. V, J and clone size are taken as reported in that table, and D and trimming were inferred from the DNA itself. In all, the sample holds some 150,000 clones, and about nine tenths of those were seen once. 1.6% of the sample lies in the top ten.

Recombination joined TRBV5-1 with TRBJ1-6; TRBD1 lines up with 7 middle nucleotides. Source material: peripheral blood. The sequence came from a woman between 45 and 60 years old with acute or convalescent COVID-19. The CDR3 protein is CASSLTGDNSPLHF. The nucleotide sequence reads as follows: TGCGCCAGCAGCTTAACAGGGGACAATTCACCCCTCCACTTT.